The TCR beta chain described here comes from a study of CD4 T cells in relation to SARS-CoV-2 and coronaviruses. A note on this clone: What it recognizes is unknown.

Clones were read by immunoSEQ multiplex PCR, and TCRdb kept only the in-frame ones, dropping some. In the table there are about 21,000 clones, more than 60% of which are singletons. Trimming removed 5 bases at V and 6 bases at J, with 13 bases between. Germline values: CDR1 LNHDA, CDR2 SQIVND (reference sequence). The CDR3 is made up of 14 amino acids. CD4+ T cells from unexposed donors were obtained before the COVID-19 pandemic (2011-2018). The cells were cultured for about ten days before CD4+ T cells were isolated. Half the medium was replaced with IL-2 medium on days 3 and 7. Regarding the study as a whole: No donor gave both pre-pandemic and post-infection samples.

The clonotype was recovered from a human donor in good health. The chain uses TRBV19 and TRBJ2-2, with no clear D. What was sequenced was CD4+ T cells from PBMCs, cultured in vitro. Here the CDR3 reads CASSVTHPAGELFF. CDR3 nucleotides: TGTGCCAGTAGTGTCACCCACCCGGCCGGGGAGCTGTTTTTT.